What follows is one T cell receptor (beta chain) and its context. The antigen is undetermined. Germline CDR1 is SQVTM and CDR2 is ANQGSEA. This CDR3 region has 18 residues. This specimen comes from a study of CXCR3-negative and CXCR3-positive naive CD8 T cells. Study-wide findings and caveats: Each naive subset displayed comparably high diversity, whereas memory CD8+ cells displayed much lower diversity.

In preparing the TRB cDNA libraries, 5' RACE with UMI labels was used. Reanalyzing the 5' RACE reads, TCRdb keeps one entry per CDR3 protein, without DNA. This table lists tens of thousands of distinct CDR3 sequences. Cells that were CD45RO-CCR7+CD27+CD95- constituted naive CD8+ T cells. The receptor comes from a human donor in good health. Some clones in this sample may be carry-over from other donors' samples. The specimen was naive CXCR3- CD8+ T cells from blood. Subset described: CD45RO-CCR7+CD27+CD95- naive CD8+ T cells lacking CXCR3 (TNR3-). This chain uses TRBV29-1 with TRBJ1-2; without DNA, the TCRdb call of TRBD1 cannot be checked. The CDR3 sequence is CSTDIIHENLNRDYGYTF.